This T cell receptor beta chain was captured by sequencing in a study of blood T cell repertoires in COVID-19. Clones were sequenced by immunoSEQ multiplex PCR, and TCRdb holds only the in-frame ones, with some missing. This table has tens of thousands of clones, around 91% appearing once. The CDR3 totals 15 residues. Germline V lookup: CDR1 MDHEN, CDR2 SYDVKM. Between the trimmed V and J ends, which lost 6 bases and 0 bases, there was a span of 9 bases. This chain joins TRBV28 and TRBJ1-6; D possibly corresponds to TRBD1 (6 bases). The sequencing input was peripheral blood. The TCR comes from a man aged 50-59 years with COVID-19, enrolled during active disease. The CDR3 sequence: CASREQGSYNSPLHF. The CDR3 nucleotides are TGTGCCAGCAGAGAACAGGGCTCCTATAATTCACCCCTCCACTTT.